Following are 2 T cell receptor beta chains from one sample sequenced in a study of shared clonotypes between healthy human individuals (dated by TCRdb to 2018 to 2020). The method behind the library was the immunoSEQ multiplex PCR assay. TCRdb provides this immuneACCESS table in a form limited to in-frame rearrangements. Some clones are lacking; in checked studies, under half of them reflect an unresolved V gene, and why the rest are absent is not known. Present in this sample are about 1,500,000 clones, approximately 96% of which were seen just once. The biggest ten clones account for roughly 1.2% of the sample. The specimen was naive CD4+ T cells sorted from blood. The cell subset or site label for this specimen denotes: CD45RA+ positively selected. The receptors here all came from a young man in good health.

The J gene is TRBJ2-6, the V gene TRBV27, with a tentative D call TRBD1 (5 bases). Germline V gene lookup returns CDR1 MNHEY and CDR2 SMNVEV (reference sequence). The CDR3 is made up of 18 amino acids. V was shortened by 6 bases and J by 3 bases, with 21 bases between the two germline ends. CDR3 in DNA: TGTGCCAGCAGGCCCCTGGGCGTAGGGGCCTATGGGGCCAACGTCCTGACTTTC. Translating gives CASRPLGVGAYGANVLTF. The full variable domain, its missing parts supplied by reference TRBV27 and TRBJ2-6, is EAQVTQNPRYLITVTGKKLTVTCSQNMNHEYMSWYRQDPGLGLRQIYYSMNVEVTDKGDVPEGYKVSRKEKRNFPLILESPSPNQTSLYFCASRPLGVGAYGANVLTFGAGSRLTVL.

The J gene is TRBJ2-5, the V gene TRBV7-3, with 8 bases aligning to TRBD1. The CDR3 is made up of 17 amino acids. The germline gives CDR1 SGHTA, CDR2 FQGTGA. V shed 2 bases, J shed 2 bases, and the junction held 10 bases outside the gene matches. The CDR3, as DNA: TGTGCCAGCAGCTTATCGTGGCGGACAGGGCCTCAAGAGACCCAGTACTTC. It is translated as CASSLSWRTGPQETQYF. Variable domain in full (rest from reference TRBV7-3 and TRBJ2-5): GAGVSQTPSNKVTEKGKYVELRCDPISGHTALYWYRQSLGQGPEFLIYFQGTGAADDSGLPNDRFFAVRPEGSVSTLKIQRTERGDSAVYLCASSLSWRTGPQETQYFGPGTRLLVL.